One and the same sample provided the 32 T cell receptor beta chains below, sequenced in a study of blood T cell repertoires in COVID-19. Profiled with immunoSEQ multiplex PCR; TCRdb holds only in-frame clones, not every one. Of roughly 170,000 clones in the sample, approximately 78% were seen once. Material for sequencing was PBMCs or T cells enriched from blood (not recorded which). These receptors were collected from a woman aged 45-65 years who had recovered from COVID-19.

The rearrangement links TRBV28 to TRBJ1-4, with unresolved D. The length of the CDR3 is 13 residues. Trimming stripped 10 bases from V and 0 bases from J, with 9 bases between. CDR1 and CDR2 (germline): MDHEN, SYDVKM. DNA of the CDR3: TGTGCCACCACAGTTGCAACTAATGAAAAACTGTTTTTT. It yields the protein CATTVATNEKLFF.

The rearrangement joins TRBV2 to TRBJ2-2; D gene unclear. The CDR3 contains 15 residues. Germline CDR1 and CDR2: SNHLY and FYNNEI. The ends were cut back, 6 bases at V and 6 bases at J, with 17 bases in the middle. The CDR3 protein is CASRAGSHWPGELFF. CDR3 in DNA: TGTGCCAGCAGAGCCGGGTCACACTGGCCCGGGGAGCTGTTTTTT.

The chain couples TRBV6-5 to TRBJ1-6; D gene ambiguous. The germline V and J ends were trimmed by 7 bases and 5 bases, with 12 bases remaining between them. Looked up from germline, CDR1 is MNHEY and CDR2 is SVGAGI. This CDR3 comprises 14 residues. CDR3 DNA sequence: TGTGCCAGCAACGGGCGGGCAGATAATTCACCCCTCCACTTT. Translated: CASNGRADNSPLHF.

The chain has TRBV7-6 and TRBJ2-3, with 7 positions matching TRBD2. Germline V lookup: CDR1 SGHVS, CDR2 FNYEAQ. The V and J ends lost 3 bases and 5 bases, in that order; junction bases with no gene match: 2. This CDR3 has 13 residues. The CDR3 here is CASSLASGDTQYF. The CDR3 nucleotides read TGTGCCAGCAGCTTGGCTAGCGGAGATACGCAGTATTTT.

The V and J genes are TRBV28 and TRBJ1-2; 12 bases agree with TRBD1. The CDR3 covers 16 residues. Losses at the gene ends were 6 bases for V and 1 base for J; bases not matched to a gene: 6. Germline CDR1 is MDHEN and CDR2 is SYDVKM. In DNA form, the CDR3 reads TGTGCCAGCAGAGGGACAGGGGGCGCATTTAACTATGGCTACACCTTC. This codes for CASRGTGGAFNYGYTF.

The CDR3, as DNA: TGTGCCAGCAGCTCGGGGGGGAAGACCTCTGGAAACACCATATATTTT. This gives the protein CASSSGGKTSGNTIYF. The V call is TRBV5-4, the J call TRBJ1-3; D possibly corresponds to TRBD1 (5 bases). Trimming cost V 3 bases and J 0 bases, with 13 bases left between them. Germline V gene lookup returns CDR1 SGHNT and CDR2 YYREEE (reference sequence). The CDR3 is 16 residues long. Complete variable domain (other parts from reference TRBV5-4 and TRBJ1-3): ETGVTQSPTHLIKTRGQQVTLRCSSQSGHNTVSWYQQALGQGPQFIFQYYREEENGRGNFPPRFSGLQFPNYSSELNVNALELDDSALYLCASSSGGKTSGNTIYFGEGSWLTVV.

This clone occurred a few times. This chain links TRBV29-1 with TRBJ1-3, with TRBD1 matching 11 bases. Germline lookup yields CDR1 SQVTM and CDR2 ANQGSEA. V was pared by 5 bases and J by 14 bases, with 5 bases of the junction left unmatched. The CDR3 contains 11 residues. CDR3 coding DNA: TGCAGCGTTTCGGGGACAGGGGGACTATATTTT. It codes for CSVSGTGGLYF.

The J gene is TRBJ1-3, the V gene TRBV7-2, with D perhaps matching TRBD1 (5 bases). Trimming stripped 1 base from V and 4 bases from J, with 20 bases between. The CDR3 loop spans 18 amino acids. Germline V lookup: CDR1 SGHTA, CDR2 FQGNSA. The CDR3 DNA is TGTGCCAGCAGCTTAGTGGGCCCCCATGGAGGGGAAGGAAACACCATATATTTT. This sequence encodes CASSLVGPHGGEGNTIYF.

This rearrangement joins TRBV3-1 (or the pseudogene TRBV3-2) to TRBJ1-2, with D maybe TRBD1 (6 bases). Germline CDR1 and CDR2: LGHDT and YNNKEL (reference sequence). This CDR3 contains 14 residues. V dropped 0 bases and J dropped 8 bases, with 13 bases sitting between them. CDR3 amino acids: CASSQEISRGGYTF. In DNA form, the CDR3 reads TGTGCCAGCAGCCAAGAGATTAGCAGGGGAGGCTACACCTTC.

The rearrangement uses TRBV5-8 and TRBJ1-2; no firm D call. V lost 0 bases and J lost 5, with 8 bases in between. Germline assignment: CDR1 SGHTS and CDR2 YDEGEE. The CDR3 extends over 13 amino acids. CDR3 sequence (DNA): TGTGCCAGCAGCTTGGGAGGGATTTATGGCTACACCTTC. Amino acids: CASSLGGIYGYTF.

The rearrangement joins TRBV11-3 to TRBJ1-4; 8 nucleotides match TRBD1. Trimming took 5 bases from V and 3 from J; bases not matched to a gene: 8. The germline V gene encodes CDR1 SGHNT and CDR2 YENEEA. The CDR3 is 16 amino acids. The CDR3 is CASSRRQGSANEKLFF. The CDR3 DNA follows: TGTGCCAGCAGCCGCAGACAGGGGTCAGCTAATGAAAAACTGTTTTTT.

The chain combines TRBV29-1 with TRBJ1-1, with D tentatively TRBD1 (6 bases). CDR3 length: 11 amino acids. Trimming took off 5 bases at V and 9 bases at J, with 13 bases between the two ends. CDR1 SQVTM and CDR2 ANQGSEA come from the germline V gene. CDR3 loop: CSVRTDEKAFF. The CDR3 coding sequence is TGCAGCGTTAGGACAGACGAAAAAGCTTTCTTT.

This clone was picked up one time. V is TRBV6-5 and J is TRBJ2-5; 10 nucleotides line up with TRBD2. The V gene end was trimmed by 7 bases and the J gene end by 5 bases; junction bases not matched to a gene: 7. Germline values: CDR1 MNHEY, CDR2 SVGAGI. CDR3 size: 14 residues. The CDR3 DNA is TGTGCCAGCACCCCGGGGACTAGCGTGGAGACCCAGTACTTC. It specifies CASTPGTSVETQYF.

This chain uses TRBV7-3 with TRBJ2-2; 9 bases agree with TRBD1. Germline assignment: CDR1 SGHTA and CDR2 FQGTGA. CDR3 length: 14 residues. V lost 8 bases to trimming and J lost 1 base; unmatched junction nucleotides: 2. CDR3 in amino acids: CASGDRVNTGELFF. The CDR3 coding sequence is TGTGCCAGCGGGGACAGGGTGAACACCGGGGAGCTGTTTTTT.

This chain joins TRBV18 and TRBJ1-1, with no clear D. V was cut by 0 bases and J by 8 bases, with 10 bases left in between. This CDR3 contains 13 residues. CDR1 and CDR2 from the germline V gene are KGHSH and LQKENI. The CDR3: CASSPPNDIEAFF. CDR3 nucleotide sequence: TGTGCCAGCTCACCACCGAATGACATCGAAGCTTTCTTT.

The chain links TRBV19 to TRBJ1-1; no clear D gene. The CDR3 loop spans 14 amino acids. Looked up from germline, CDR1 is LNHDA and CDR2 is SQIVND (reference sequence). Trimming shortened V by 6 bases and J by 3 bases, and 14 bases separated the two germline ends. CDR3 in amino acids: CASRIGQRDTEAFF. The CDR3 DNA reads as TGTGCCAGTAGAATCGGTCAGCGAGACACTGAAGCTTTCTTT.

In its sample, this clone was seen once. The J gene is TRBJ2-7, the V gene TRBV7-2; TRBD2 agrees at 15 bases. In germline, CDR1 is SGHTA, CDR2 FQGNSA. The CDR3 is 16 residues long. V lost 4 bases to trimming and J lost 3 bases; unmatched junction nucleotides: 4. This CDR3 reads CASSSGLAGGYYEQYF. In DNA, the CDR3 is TGTGCCAGCAGCTCGGGACTAGCGGGAGGATACTACGAGCAGTACTTC.

This clone appeared a few times. The chain recombines TRBV7-9 with TRBJ1-1; D perhaps matches TRBD1 (6 bases). From germline, CDR1 is SEHNR and CDR2 FQNEAQ (reference sequence). The CDR3 runs to 13 residues. Between the trimmed V and J ends, which lost 0 bases and 8 bases, there was a span of 10 bases. CDR3 DNA sequence: TGTGCCAGCAGCTTAGCGCTGCAGGGGGAAGCTTTCTTT. This translates into CASSLALQGEAFF.

This clone has a single count. V and J are TRBV10-3 and TRBJ1-2; TRBD1 matches at 10 bases. Looked up from germline, CDR1 is ENHRY and CDR2 is SYGVKD. Unmatched junction bases numbered 2, after V lost 1 base and J lost 0 bases. There are 16 residues in the CDR3. CDR3 sequence: CAISELGQGANYGYTF. The CDR3 DNA reads as TGTGCCATCAGTGAGTTAGGACAGGGGGCTAACTATGGCTACACCTTC.

The chain combines TRBV6-6 with TRBJ1-5; 8 bases are shared with TRBD1. Germline V gene lookup returns CDR1 MNHNY and CDR2 SVGAGI (reference sequence). The ends lost 5 bases at V and 2 bases at J; junction bases unmatched: 5. CDR3 size: 15 residues. DNA for the CDR3: TGTGCCAGCAGTCAAGACAGGGGAGGCAATCAGCCCCAGCATTTT. It codes for CASSQDRGGNQPQHF.

This clone turned up a few times. The rearrangement joins TRBV29-1 to TRBJ1-1; TRBD1 agrees at 11 bases. Germline trimming cut 5 bases from V and 4 bases from J; bases unmatched to any gene: 3. This CDR3 comprises 13 residues. Germline lookup yields CDR1 SQVTM and CDR2 ANQGSEA. The CDR3 coding sequence is TGCAGCGTTCTAGGGACAGGGGGCACTGAAGCTTTCTTT. Translated: CSVLGTGGTEAFF.

This chain joins TRBV7-9 and TRBJ2-2; tentatively, D is TRBD2 (5 bases). CDR1 SEHNR and CDR2 FQNEAQ come from the germline V gene (reference sequence). The CDR3 covers 16 residues. Trimming stripped 5 bases from V and 0 bases from J, with 13 bases between. The CDR3 coding sequence is TGTGCCAGCAGCCCCGAGGGCGTTTCGAACACCGGGGAGCTGTTTTTT. Amino acid sequence: CASSPEGVSNTGELFF.

This clone was counted a few times. The chain links TRBV6-2 or TRBV6-3 to TRBJ1-1, with TRBD1 identical over 7 bases. J lost 7 bases, V lost 5 bases, and 7 bases had no gene match. From germline, CDR1 is MNHEY and CDR2 SVGEGT. This CDR3 spans 13 amino acids. The CDR3 DNA sequence: TGTGCCAGCAGTGACCACAGGGGCCTTGAAGCTTTCTTT. It translates to CASSDHRGLEAFF.

The genes are TRBV18 and TRBJ2-1; D gene unclear. With 3 bases removed from V and 0 bases from J, the gap between germline ends came to 9 bases. Germline assignment: CDR1 KGHSH and CDR2 LQKENI. There are 15 residues in the CDR3. CDR3 sequence: CASSPPYSSYNEQFF. CDR3 DNA sequence: TGTGCCAGCTCACCCCCGTACAGCTCCTACAATGAGCAGTTCTTC.

The rearrangement joins TRBV28 to TRBJ2-5, with no clear D. The CDR3 length is 12 residues. CDR1 and CDR2 from the germline V gene are MDHEN and SYDVKM. V gave up 8 bases and J gave up 2 bases, with 9 bases separating them. CDR3 residues: CASVADQETQYF. DNA for the CDR3: TGTGCCAGCGTGGCGGATCAAGAGACCCAGTACTTC.

The rearrangement joins TRBV28 to TRBJ1-4, with a weak D call TRBD1 (5 bases). V shed 3 bases and J shed 3 bases, with 8 bases lying between them. The CDR3 spans 14 residues. Germline-derived CDR1 and CDR2 are MDHEN and SYDVKM. CDR3 coding DNA: TGTGCCAGCAGTTTGGGGCAGCCTAATGAAAAACTGTTTTTT. This sequence encodes CASSLGQPNEKLFF.

This clone was counted only a few times. This chain connects TRBV7-9 to TRBJ2-5; 8 nucleotides match TRBD2. Germline lookup yields CDR1 SEHNR and CDR2 FQNEAQ (reference sequence). Trimming took 1 base from V and 3 from J; bases not matched to a gene: 7. This CDR3 comprises 16 residues. The DNA of the CDR3 is TGTGCCAGCAGCTTAGGGTCGGGGACTAGTGAAGAGACCCAGTACTTC. This codes for CASSLGSGTSEETQYF.

The rearrangement links TRBV28 to TRBJ1-5; D not certain. Germline loops: CDR1 MDHEN, CDR2 SYDVKM. Trimming shortened V by 6 bases and J by 0 bases, and 6 bases separated the two germline ends. The CDR3 loop spans 13 amino acids. The DNA for the CDR3 is TGTGCCAGCAGCCCGCGTAGCAATCAGCCCCAGCATTTT. Translating gives CASSPRSNQPQHF.

The chain recombines TRBV9 with TRBJ1-4, with TRBD1 identical over 7 bases. This CDR3 contains 15 residues. Germline-derived CDR1 and CDR2 are SGDLS and YYNGEE. Trimming cost V 0 bases and J 7 bases; bases outside gene matches: 6. The CDR3 loop reads CASSVEGTVTEKLFF. CDR3 sequence (DNA): TGTGCCAGCAGCGTAGAGGGGACAGTGACTGAAAAACTGTTTTTT.

The rearrangement links TRBV7-3 to TRBJ1-1, with D tentatively TRBD1 (6 bases). V was cut by 3 bases and J by 5 bases, with 10 bases left in between. Germline values: CDR1 SGHTA, CDR2 FQGTGA. This CDR3 is 13 amino acids long. The CDR3 DNA follows: TGTGCCAGCAGCTTCTCAGGGGTGACTGAAGCTTTCTTT. This gives the protein CASSFSGVTEAFF.

The V gene is TRBV28, the J gene TRBJ1-5, with no clear D. The CDR3 runs to 15 residues. Germline CDR1 is MDHEN and CDR2 is SYDVKM. Trimming took off 6 bases at V and 4 bases at J, with 16 bases between the two ends. In DNA form, the CDR3 reads TGTGCCAGCAGCCTAGGTCGGGGTCGAAATCAGCCCCAGCATTTT. This codes for CASSLGRGRNQPQHF.

The CDR3, as DNA: TGTGCCAGCAGTCAACAGGGGGAGGGAACTGAAGCTTTCTTT. As protein: CASSQQGEGTEAFF. This chain uses TRBV2 with TRBJ1-1; the match to TRBD1 covers 8 bases. Germline V gene data show CDR1 as SNHLY and CDR2 as FYNNEI. There are 14 residues in the CDR3. J gave up 5 bases and V 5 bases, and 7 bases lay outside the gene matches.